These T cell receptor beta chains were read from a single sample in a study of response to subunit inactivated influenza vaccine. TCRdb re-derived calls from the RT-PCR reads in MiXCR, one entry per CDR3 protein. The profile shows roughly 780,000 distinct CDR3 sequences, around 18% of them singletons. This specimen consisted of PBMCs from blood, obtained 5 days after vaccination. All receptors derive from a man in his fifties or sixties who received an inactivated influenza vaccine. CDR3s include the opening cysteine and the closing phenylalanine or tryptophan. The order of the fields is J gene, V gene, clone size, D gene, CDR3 DNA, CDR3 protein. A D gene is named only where the DNA matches it firmly. Only part of the rows carry a size: once, few, many, or a class if the clone is expanded.

>TRBJ1-1|TRBV6-1|few|-
TGTGCCAGCAGTGCCCTTTTTACAGGCTTCATAGAAGCTTTCTTT
CASSALFTGFIEAFF
>TRBJ1-5|TRBV20-1|many|-
TGCAGTGCTATTCCCGGGACACCACTCCGTTATAGCAATCAGCCCCAGCATTTT
CSAIPGTPLRYSNQPQHF
>TRBJ1-1|TRBV20-1|-|TRBD1
TGCAGTGCTAGTATGGGGGGACAGGGGAACACTGAAGCTTTCTTT
CSASMGGQGNTEAFF
>TRBJ2-6|TRBV4-1|few|-
TGCGCCAGCAGCCAAGGGGCAGCAGTGTCTGGGGCCAACGTCCTGACTTTC
CASSQGAAVSGANVLTF
>TRBJ2-7|TRBV5-1|-|TRBD1
TGCGCCAGCAGCGTCCGGGACAGGGGTGTCGAGCAGTACTTC
CASSVRDRGVEQYF
>TRBJ2-2|TRBV7-2|few|-
TGTGCCAGCAGCTTAAGCAACGCCGGAACCGGGGAGCTGTTTTTT
CASSLSNAGTGELFF
>TRBJ2-7|TRBV14|few|-
TGTGCCAGCAGCGATCGCAGACGTCCCACCTACGAGCAGTACTTC
CASSDRRRPTYEQYF
>TRBJ2-3|TRBV10-3|few|-
TGTGCCATCAGGACTAGGGGCACAGATACGCAGTATTTT
CAIRTRGTDTQYF
>TRBJ2-5|TRBV20-1|few|TRBD2
TGCAGTGCAAGGGGACTAGCGGGGTACGAGACCCAGTACTTC
CSARGLAGYETQYF
>TRBJ1-4|TRBV7-2|-|-
TGTGCCAGCAGCTTAGGCATTAGGGGTGCTGAAAAACTGTTTTTT
CASSLGIRGAEKLFF
>TRBJ2-5|TRBV24-1|few|-
TGTGCCACCAGTGACAAGGGACTGCAAGAGACCCAGTACTTC
CATSDKGLQETQYF
>TRBJ2-1|TRBV20-1|few|TRBD2
TGCAGTGCTAGCCACCCAAGGACTAGCGGACTCTACAATGAGCAGTTCTTC
CSASHPRTSGLYNEQFF
>TRBJ2-3|TRBV20-1|-|TRBD2
TGCAGTGCTAGATGGCTAGCGGGGGCTGATACGCAGTATTTT
CSARWLAGADTQYF
>TRBJ2-2|TRBV29-1|-|-
TGCAGCGCTACTGGTTCCACCGGGGAGCTGTTTTTT
CSATGSTGELFF
>TRBJ2-7|TRBV12-3/TRBV12-4|few|-
TGTGCCAGCAGGAGGGGAGGGGGAGGGGAGCAGTACTTC
CASRRGGGGEQYF
>TRBJ2-7|TRBV12-3/TRBV12-4|-|TRBD1
TGTGCCAGCAGCTTGGGACAGGAGCTCTACGAGCAGTACTTC
CASSLGQELYEQYF
>TRBJ2-7|TRBV27|-|-
TGTGCCAGCAGTTCTCGGGGCGACCCATCCTACGAGCAGTACTTC
CASSSRGDPSYEQYF
>TRBJ1-1|TRBV20-1|many|-
TGCAGTGCTAGAGTAGGCGGGGGCGTCACTGAAGCTTTCTTT
CSARVGGGVTEAFF
>TRBJ2-3|TRBV15|-|-
TGTGCCACCAGCTACGGGGGACCTACGCAGTATTTT
CATSYGGPTQYF
>TRBJ2-2|TRBV25-1|-|-
TGTGCCAGCAGTGAATTCTGGACACTAAACACCGGGGAGCTGTTTTTT
CASSEFWTLNTGELFF
>TRBJ2-7|TRBV4-2|few|-
TGTGCCAGCAGCCAAGAACAGTTGTACGAGCAGTACTTC
CASSQEQLYEQYF
>TRBJ1-5|TRBV20-1|-|TRBD1
TGCAGTGCCACACCACAGGGGGTTCAGCCCCAGCATTTT
CSATPQGVQPQHF
>TRBJ2-4|TRBV5-5|-|TRBD2
TGTGCCAGCAGCTCCGGACTAGCGGTAGCCAAAAACATTCAGTACTTC
CASSSGLAVAKNIQYF
>TRBJ1-2|TRBV20-1|few|-
TGCAGTGCTAGAAGGGCATTAGTCGATGGCTACACCTTC
CSARRALVDGYTF
>TRBJ2-5|TRBV6-2/TRBV6-3|-|-
TGTGCCAGCAGTTACGGCCACCTCCAAGAGACCCAGTACTTC
CASSYGHLQETQYF
>TRBJ2-1|TRBV20-1|many|-
TGCAGTGCTAGCCCAGTAGGGCGATACAATGAGCAGTTCTTC
CSASPVGRYNEQFF
>TRBJ2-7|TRBV5-4|few|TRBD2
TGTGCCAGCAGCTTGGTGTCTAGCGGGAGCATCGAGCAGTACTTC
CASSLVSSGSIEQYF
>TRBJ2-5|TRBV7-2|-|-
TGTGCCAGCAGCATTCTGTACCAAGAGACCCAGTACTTC
CASSILYQETQYF
>TRBJ1-6|TRBV30|-|-
TGTGCCTGGAGTGTACAGGGTTCGTGGAATTCACCCCTCCACTTT
CAWSVQGSWNSPLHF
>TRBJ1-1|TRBV15|few|-
TGTGCCACCAGCGGAGGCCCTTGGGATGAAGCTTTCTTT
CATSGGPWDEAFF
>TRBJ2-4|TRBV3-1|-|TRBD2
TGTGCCAGCAGCCAATCTAGCGGAAAAAACATTCAGTACTTC
CASSQSSGKNIQYF
>TRBJ2-2|TRBV25-1|-|-
TGTGCCAGCAGTGAAGACTACAGGGGGGAGCTGTTTTTT
CASSEDYRGELFF
>TRBJ2-1|TRBV2|few|-
TGTGCCAGCAGTGACCTAGGCATCAATATGTCCAATGAGCAGTTCTTC
CASSDLGINMSNEQFF
>TRBJ1-5|TRBV28|-|-
TGTGCCAGCAGTTTATACCCCGGGACTGGGCGGCCCCAGCATTTT
CASSLYPGTGRPQHF
>TRBJ2-2|TRBV4-3|few|TRBD2
TGCGCCAGCAGCCAAGATCGTGGGACTAGCGGGAACACCGGGGAGCTGTTTTTT
CASSQDRGTSGNTGELFF
>TRBJ2-2|TRBV27|few|-
TGTGCCAGCAGGAAACAGGGTCCCGGGGAGCTGTTTTTT
CASRKQGPGELFF
>TRBJ1-6|TRBV6-6|-|-
TGTGCCACTGAACAGGAGTACAATTCACCCCTCCACTTT
CATEQEYNSPLHF
>TRBJ2-1|TRBV20-1|few|TRBD2
TGCAGTGCTAGACCCGGGACTAGCGGTGCGGGGCAGTTCTTC
CSARPGTSGAGQFF
>TRBJ2-5|TRBV29-1|few|TRBD2
TGCAGCGTTGAAGGGACTAGCGGGTACCAAGAGACCCAGTACTTC
CSVEGTSGYQETQYF
>TRBJ2-2|TRBV27|-|-
TGTGCCAGCAGTTTAATCCTAGGGGGCGGGGAGCTGTTTTTT
CASSLILGGGELFF
>TRBJ2-2|TRBV6-1|few|TRBD2
TGTGCCAGCAGCTCGCCGCGGGAGGGCCGGTACGGGGAGCTGTTTTTT
CASSSPREGRYGELFF
>TRBJ2-7|TRBV5-1|-|TRBD2
TGCGCCAGCAGCCTGGGAGGGACCGGTAGTCACGAGCAGTACTTC
CASSLGGTGSHEQYF
>TRBJ1-6|TRBV12-3/TRBV12-4|few|-
TGTGCCAGCAGTTTGGTGCGGATTAATTCACCCCTCCACTTT
CASSLVRINSPLHF
>TRBJ2-1|TRBV15|-|-
TGTGCCACCAGCAGGGACGGGTTTAGCTCCTACAATGAGCAGTTCTTC
CATSRDGFSSYNEQFF
>TRBJ1-3|TRBV6-1|-|-
TGTGCCAGTACTCAGGGCCTACTACGAAACACCATATATTTT
CASTQGLLRNTIYF
>TRBJ2-1|TRBV5-1|few|-
TGCGCCAGCAGCTTGGATGTGGGGTCCTACAATGAGCAGTTCTTC
CASSLDVGSYNEQFF
>TRBJ1-2|TRBV28|-|TRBD1
TGTGCCAGCACCAGACAGGGAAACTACACCTTC
CASTRQGNYTF
>TRBJ2-1|TRBV29-1|few|TRBD1
TGCAGCGCTGACAGGGGGCTGAATGAGCAGTTCTTC
CSADRGLNEQFF
>TRBJ2-1|TRBV25-1|-|-
TGTGCCAGCAGCAACCCCGGCAGTAGCAATGAGCAGTTCTTC
CASSNPGSSNEQFF
>TRBJ2-7|TRBV5-1|few|TRBD1
TGCGCCAGCAGCTTGTCTCGACAGGGGAGCTCCTACGAGCAGTACTTC
CASSLSRQGSSYEQYF
>TRBJ2-2|TRBV6-5|many|TRBD1
TGTGCCAGCAGTTACTCGGGACAGGGGGCCGGGGAGCTGTTTTTT
CASSYSGQGAGELFF
>TRBJ2-1|TRBV10-3|-|-
TGTGCCATCAGTGAGCCGGGTAGCGTATTGGTAAATGAGCAGTTCTTC
CAISEPGSVLVNEQFF
>TRBJ2-3|TRBV6-1|many|TRBD1
TGTGCCAGCAGTGTGGGACAGGGCACAGATACGCAGTATTTT
CASSVGQGTDTQYF
>TRBJ2-3|TRBV20-1|few|-
TGCAGTGCTAGTAGTTTTCGGTTAAAGGATACGCAGTATTTT
CSASSFRLKDTQYF
>TRBJ2-7|TRBV10-3|few|TRBD1
TGTGCCATCGGGGACAGAGGGTCCTACGAGCAGTACTTC
CAIGDRGSYEQYF
>TRBJ2-1|TRBV7-9|-|TRBD2
TGTGCCAGCAGCTTGGCTGGCGGGGGGTTGTATGAGCAGTTCTTC
CASSLAGGGLYEQFF
>TRBJ2-5|TRBV18|-|-
TGTGCCAGCTCACCACAAATGACAGGAGAGACCCAGTACTTC
CASSPQMTGETQYF
>TRBJ2-2|TRBV20-1|few|-
TGCAGTGCTAGAGAAGATGGTCGTAGGGGATATAACACCGGGGAGCTGTTTTTT
CSAREDGRRGYNTGELFF
>TRBJ2-7|TRBV20-1|many|-
TGCAGTGCTAGCGATATGAACTACGAGCAGTACTTC
CSASDMNYEQYF
>TRBJ2-7|TRBV3-1|few|-
TGTGCCATCCTCCCAGCGGTGGGCTACGAGCAGTACTTC
CAILPAVGYEQYF